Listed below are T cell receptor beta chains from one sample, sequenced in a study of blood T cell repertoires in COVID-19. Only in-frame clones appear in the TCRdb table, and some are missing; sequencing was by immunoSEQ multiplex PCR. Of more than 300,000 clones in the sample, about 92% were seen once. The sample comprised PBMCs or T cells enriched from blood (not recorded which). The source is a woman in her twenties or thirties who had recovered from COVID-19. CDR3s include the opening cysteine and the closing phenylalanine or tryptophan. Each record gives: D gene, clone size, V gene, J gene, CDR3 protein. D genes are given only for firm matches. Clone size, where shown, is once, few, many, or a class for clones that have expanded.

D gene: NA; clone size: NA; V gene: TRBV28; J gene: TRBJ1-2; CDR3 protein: CASSLGGRNGYTF
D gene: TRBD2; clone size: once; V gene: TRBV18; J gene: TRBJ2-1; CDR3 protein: CASSPPVGGDRGAQFF
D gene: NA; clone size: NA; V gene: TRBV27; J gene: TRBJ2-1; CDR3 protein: CASSLNLANLYNEQFF
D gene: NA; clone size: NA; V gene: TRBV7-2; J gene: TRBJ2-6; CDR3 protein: CASSRAANVLTF
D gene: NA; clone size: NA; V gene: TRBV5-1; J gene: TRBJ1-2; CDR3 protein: CASSLTDRSYGYTF
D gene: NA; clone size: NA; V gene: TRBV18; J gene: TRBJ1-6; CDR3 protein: CASSPKLENNSPLHF
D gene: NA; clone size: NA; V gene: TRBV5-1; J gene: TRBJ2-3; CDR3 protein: CASSRLIGSGSGTDTQYF
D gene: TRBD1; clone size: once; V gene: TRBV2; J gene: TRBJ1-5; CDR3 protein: CASSTGQGNQPQHF
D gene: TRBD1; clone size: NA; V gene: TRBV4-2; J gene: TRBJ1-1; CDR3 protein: CASSQDIQQGQSKAFF
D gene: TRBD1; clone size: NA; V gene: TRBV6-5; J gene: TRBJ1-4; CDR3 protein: CASSFGRGREKLFF
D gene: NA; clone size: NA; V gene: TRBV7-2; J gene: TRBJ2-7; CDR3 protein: CASSQSLQGSYEQYF
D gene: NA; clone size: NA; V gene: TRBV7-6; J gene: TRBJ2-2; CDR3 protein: CASSLTPGNTGELFF
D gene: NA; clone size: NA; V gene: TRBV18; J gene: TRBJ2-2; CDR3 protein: CASSSSESYNTGELFF
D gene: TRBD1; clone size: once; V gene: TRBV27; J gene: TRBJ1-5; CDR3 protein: CASSFDRDQPQHF
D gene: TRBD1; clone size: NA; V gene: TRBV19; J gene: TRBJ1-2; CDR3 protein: CASRPEDRGNYGYTF
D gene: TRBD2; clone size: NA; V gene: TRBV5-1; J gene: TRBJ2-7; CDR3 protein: CASSSQRGLAGGSYEQYF
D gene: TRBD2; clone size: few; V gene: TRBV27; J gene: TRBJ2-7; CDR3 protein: CASSREGSQSSYEQYF
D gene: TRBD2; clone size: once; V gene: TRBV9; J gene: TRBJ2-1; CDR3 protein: CASSVGLAGDEQFF
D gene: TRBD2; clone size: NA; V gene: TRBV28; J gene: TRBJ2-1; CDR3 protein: CASSIHWGGGNEQFF
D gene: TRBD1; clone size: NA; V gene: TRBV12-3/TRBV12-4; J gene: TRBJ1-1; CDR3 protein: CASGQGRGTEAFF
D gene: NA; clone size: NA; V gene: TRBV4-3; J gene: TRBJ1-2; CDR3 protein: CASSYLQGSGYTF
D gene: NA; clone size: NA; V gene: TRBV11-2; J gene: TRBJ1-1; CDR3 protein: CASARRGFRTEAFF
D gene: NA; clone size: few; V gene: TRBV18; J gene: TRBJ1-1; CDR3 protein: CASSLDRTEAFF
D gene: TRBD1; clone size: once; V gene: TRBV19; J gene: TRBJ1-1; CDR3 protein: CASRDRQGRRNTEAFF
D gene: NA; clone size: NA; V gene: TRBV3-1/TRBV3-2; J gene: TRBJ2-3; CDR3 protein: CASSQDLNTQYF
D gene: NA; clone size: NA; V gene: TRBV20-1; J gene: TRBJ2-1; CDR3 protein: CSASVPGVNEQFF
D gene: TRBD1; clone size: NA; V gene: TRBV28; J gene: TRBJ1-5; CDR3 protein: CASNNRGRQPQHF
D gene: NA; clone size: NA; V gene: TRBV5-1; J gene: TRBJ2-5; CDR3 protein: CASSRDIYHGETQYF
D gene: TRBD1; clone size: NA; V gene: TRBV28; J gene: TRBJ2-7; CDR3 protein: CASSTGQGGEQYF
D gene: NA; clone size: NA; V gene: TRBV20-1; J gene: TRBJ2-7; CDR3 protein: CSASGASENYEQYF
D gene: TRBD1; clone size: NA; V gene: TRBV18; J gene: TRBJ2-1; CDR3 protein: CASSPPGQGNEQFF
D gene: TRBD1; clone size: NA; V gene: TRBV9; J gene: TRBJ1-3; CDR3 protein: CASSSWTGDTIYF
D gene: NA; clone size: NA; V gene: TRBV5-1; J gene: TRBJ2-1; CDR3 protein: CASNTLEVSSYNEQFF
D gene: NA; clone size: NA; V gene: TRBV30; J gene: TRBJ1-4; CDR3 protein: CAWSAGTNEKLFF
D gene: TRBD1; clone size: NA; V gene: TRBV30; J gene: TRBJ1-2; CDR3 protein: CAWSGTGGGYTF
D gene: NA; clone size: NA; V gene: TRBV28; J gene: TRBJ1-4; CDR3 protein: CASSSGSELFF
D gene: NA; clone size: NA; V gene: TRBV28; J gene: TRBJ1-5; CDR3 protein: CASSFEGRGSNQPQHF
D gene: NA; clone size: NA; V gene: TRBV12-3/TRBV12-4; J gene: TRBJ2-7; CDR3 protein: CASRNKYSYEQYF
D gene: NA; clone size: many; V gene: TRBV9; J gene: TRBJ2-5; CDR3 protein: CASSYGTTQETQYF
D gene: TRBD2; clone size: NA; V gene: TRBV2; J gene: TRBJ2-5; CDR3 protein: CASSEWRTSGKETQYF
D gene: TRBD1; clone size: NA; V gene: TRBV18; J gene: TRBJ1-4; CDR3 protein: CASSNDRGNEKLFF
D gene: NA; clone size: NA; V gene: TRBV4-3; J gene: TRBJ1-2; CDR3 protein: CASSQDFRTTDGYTF
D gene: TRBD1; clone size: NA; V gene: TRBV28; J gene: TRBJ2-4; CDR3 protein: CASTQTGVAKNIQYF
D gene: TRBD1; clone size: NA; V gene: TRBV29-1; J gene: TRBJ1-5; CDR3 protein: CSVDGQGIWSNQPQHF
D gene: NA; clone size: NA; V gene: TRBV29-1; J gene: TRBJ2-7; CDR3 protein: CSVAGGTVYEQYF
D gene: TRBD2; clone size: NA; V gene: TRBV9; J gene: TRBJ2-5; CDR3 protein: CASTGGLAGSQETQYF
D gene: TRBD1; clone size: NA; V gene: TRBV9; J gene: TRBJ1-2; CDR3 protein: CASSDPGQGLVNYGYTF
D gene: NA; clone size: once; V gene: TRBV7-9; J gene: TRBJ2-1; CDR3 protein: CASSSGHLSPSYNEQFF
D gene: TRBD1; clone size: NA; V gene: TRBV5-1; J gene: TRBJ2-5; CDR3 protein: CASSLTGGAETQYF
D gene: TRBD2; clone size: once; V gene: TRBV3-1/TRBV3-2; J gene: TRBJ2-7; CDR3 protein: CASKHRGGYEQYF
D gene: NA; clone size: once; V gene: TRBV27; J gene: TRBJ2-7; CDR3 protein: CASSLNDRLGEQYF
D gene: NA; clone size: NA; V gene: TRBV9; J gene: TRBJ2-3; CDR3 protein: CASSVHPQGRRTDTQYF
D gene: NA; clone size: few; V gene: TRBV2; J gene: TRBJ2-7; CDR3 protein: CASSPDRLLDF
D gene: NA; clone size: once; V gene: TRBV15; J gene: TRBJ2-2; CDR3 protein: CATSRIRGTGELFF
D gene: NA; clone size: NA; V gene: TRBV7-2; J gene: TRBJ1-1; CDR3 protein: CASSSTPAGIGSEAFF
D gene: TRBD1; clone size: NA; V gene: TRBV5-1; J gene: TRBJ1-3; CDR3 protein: CASSLTGGNGNTIYF
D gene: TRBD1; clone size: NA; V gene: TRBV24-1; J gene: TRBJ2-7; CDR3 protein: CATGQGADEQYF
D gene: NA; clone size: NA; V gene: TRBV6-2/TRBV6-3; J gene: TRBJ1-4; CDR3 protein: CASSYSETEGEKLFF
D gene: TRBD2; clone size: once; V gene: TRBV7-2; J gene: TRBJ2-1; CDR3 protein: CASSYIPGLAGSYNEQFF
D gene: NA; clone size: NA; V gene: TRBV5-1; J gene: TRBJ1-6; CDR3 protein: CASSTTGQREISPLHF